This T cell receptor beta chain originates from a study of blood T cell repertoires in COVID-19 (dated by TCRdb to 2018 to 2020). With respect to the entire study: Collaborator samples came from the United States, Italy and Spain and covered acute and convalescent phases of COVID-19. The prospective study material was composed of cDNA or gDNA derived from T cells, B-cell-depleted T cells, or PBMCs. The dataset comprised deeply sampled blood TCRbeta repertoires from subjects exposed to, actively infected with, or recovered from COVID-19. A freely available public database, intended as a resource for researchers studying the immune response to SARS-CoV-2, is where the repertoires were released. The samples were drawn from the first 160 participants of the ongoing ImmuneRACE study and from some 1,300 subjects provided by 6 global collaborators. Nearly every sample came with metadata listing a de-identified subject ID, COVID-19 status, age in years and sex. Where available, HLA class I and class II types were taken from metadata supplied by the sample provider and were not determined by assay-based typing. Here is what the overall study found, with its caveats: The quantity of clinical and demographic metadata differed by source and by participant and was supplied without curation.

TCRbeta CDR3 regions were amplified from genomic DNA using the immunoSEQ Assay, a bias-controlled multiplex PCR. For the original study's pipeline: Within the assay, amplification of reference gene primers was used to estimate how many nucleated cells each sample contained. To quantify the absolute abundance of each unique TCRbeta CDR3 rearrangement, sequence reads were collapsed and filtered. For each sample, productive Simpson clonality was calculated as the square root of Simpson's diversity index over productive rearrangements. TCRdb limited this immuneACCESS table to in-frame rearrangements with V and J called. A share of clones is missing; checked studies link under half to unresolved V genes, and the rest is unexplained. The DNA gave D and trimming, while V, J and clone size come from that table. The sample table contains roughly 250,000 clones; only one count was recorded for around 85% of them. Approximately 12% of the sample goes to the ten largest clones.

To note about this clone: This receptor's antigen is unknown. Base quality data are lacking; no much larger clone is found one base away.

One collaborating source in Seattle enrolled patients while the patients were actively infected and followed the patients over time throughout the course of disease. The collaborating institutions used their own protocols to collect whole blood in K2EDTA tubes. For TCRbeta analysis, collaborators shipped samples as frozen whole blood, isolated PBMCs, or DNA extracted from either of those sample types. CDR1 and CDR2, looked up from the germline V gene (reference sequence), are GTSNPN and SVGIG. The CDR3 numbers 16 residues from cysteine through phenylalanine. The DNA shown is the 48-base CDR3, in frame from base 1. Trimming removed 3 bases from V and 9 bases from J; the gene matches leave 17 bases unexplained.

The source of this sequence is a woman between 25 and 40 years old with COVID-19, enrolled during active disease. This receptor chain uses TRBV30 and TRBJ2-1, and 7 bases in between align with TRBD2. Sequenced input: peripheral blood. The nucleotide sequence is TGTGCCTGGAGGTTGATCCAGCGGGGCCAATGGAGTGAGCAGTTCTTC. Protein translation: CAWRLIQRGQWSEQFF.